Below, 23 T cell receptor beta chains from the same sample are listed, as sequenced in a study of blood T cell repertoires in COVID-19. Produced via immunoSEQ multiplex PCR; TCRdb's table is partial and in-frame only. The data hold roughly 150,000 clones, with 90% observed a single time. The sequenced material came from peripheral blood. Source of these receptors: a woman over 75 with acute or convalescent COVID-19.

This rearrangement joins TRBV2 to TRBJ2-3; 8 bases are shared with TRBD1. There are 14 residues in the CDR3. V lost 4 bases and J lost 4; bases outside the gene matches: 4. In germline, CDR1 is SNHLY, CDR2 FYNNEI. CDR3: CASSAGQGADTQYF. The CDR3 region has the DNA TGTGCCAGCAGTGCCGGACAGGGAGCAGATACGCAGTATTTT.

The V gene is TRBV6-2 or TRBV6-3, the J gene TRBJ1-5; 7 bases align to TRBD1. The CDR3 is 16 residues long. The germline V gene encodes CDR1 MNHEY and CDR2 SVGEGT. After removal of 2 bases from V and 5 bases from J, the junction contained 9 bases not matched to a gene. The CDR3 DNA reads TGTGCCAGCAGTTACCCGCCAGGGGGAAAAGATCAGCCCCAGCATTTT. It is translated as CASSYPPGGKDQPQHF.

The J gene is TRBJ1-6, the V gene TRBV25-1; no firm D call. CDR3 length: 15 residues. V lost 3 bases to trimming and J lost 3 bases, with 9 bases between them. Germline CDR1 is MGHDK and CDR2 is SYGVNS. The CDR3 sequence is CASSDVSIYNSPLHF. CDR3 coding DNA: TGTGCCAGCAGTGATGTTTCTATCTATAATTCACCCCTCCACTTT.

The chain is built from TRBV5-1 and TRBJ1-5, with a weak D call TRBD1 (5 bases). V was cut by 4 bases and J by 5 bases, with 16 bases left in between. Looked up from germline, CDR1 is SGHRS and CDR2 is YFSETQ. The CDR3 contains 15 residues. The CDR3 nucleotides are TGCGCCAGCAGCCCGACGGCAGGAGGGGATCAGCCCCAGCATTTT. Protein sequence: CASSPTAGGDQPQHF.

This chain uses TRBV7-2 with TRBJ1-1; the match to TRBD1 covers 12 bases. Unmatched junction bases numbered 6, after V lost 6 bases and J lost 4 bases. The CDR3 runs to 15 residues. Germline V gene data show CDR1 as SGHTA and CDR2 as FQGNSA. The CDR3: CASRSGTGGITEAFF. The DNA of the CDR3 is TGTGCCAGCAGGTCCGGGACAGGGGGCATCACTGAAGCTTTCTTT.

The chain couples TRBV5-6 to TRBJ1-2; D gene uncertain. The CDR3 is made up of 14 amino acids. Trimming took off 5 bases at V and 0 bases at J, with 11 bases between the two ends. In germline, CDR1 is SGHDT, CDR2 YYEEEE. CDR3 loop: CASRARGSNYGYTF. CDR3 nucleotides: TGTGCCAGCAGGGCCCGGGGTTCTAACTATGGCTACACCTTC. The complete variable domain, with remaining parts taken from reference TRBV5-6 and TRBJ1-2, reads DAGVTQSPTHLIKTRGQQVTLRCSPKSGHDTVSWYQQALGQGPQFIFQYYEEEERQRGNFPDRFSGHQFPNYSSELNVNALLLGDSALYLCASRARGSNYGYTFGSGTRLTVV.

The chain combines TRBV3-1 (or the pseudogene TRBV3-2) with TRBJ1-1; D perhaps matches TRBD1 (6 bases). The V and J ends lost 3 bases and 11 bases respectively, with 13 bases between them. The CDR3 is 12 amino acids. Germline CDR1 LGHDT, CDR2 YNNKEL (reference sequence). The CDR3 loop is CASSQSLGAAFF. The DNA for the CDR3 is TGTGCCAGCAGCCAGAGCTTGGGGGCGGCTTTCTTT.

V usage is TRBV5-8 and J usage is TRBJ1-6; D is ambiguous. V lost 4 bases and J 7 bases, leaving 18 bases between the germline ends. CDR1 is SGHTS and CDR2 is YDEGEE in the germline V gene. This CDR3 region has 16 residues. The CDR3 loop reads CASSNTVGSANSPLHF. The CDR3 DNA is TGTGCCAGCAGCAACACAGTTGGGTCCGCCAATTCACCCCTCCACTTT.

The chain is built from TRBV30 and TRBJ1-1; possibly TRBD1 for D (6 bases). Trimming removed 8 bases from V and 0 bases from J, with 13 bases in between. CDR3 size: 13 residues. Germline V gives CDR1 GTSNPN, CDR2 SVGIG (reference sequence). The CDR3 nucleotides are TGTGCCGCCTCGACAGGAATGAACACTGAAGCTTTCTTT. The encoded protein is CAASTGMNTEAFF. Full variable domain (rest looked up from reference TRBV30 and TRBJ1-1): SQTIHQWPATLVQPVGSPLSLECTVEGTSNPNLYWYRQAAGRGLQLLFYSVGIGQISSEVPQNLSASRPQDRQFILSSKKLLLSDSGFYLCAASTGMNTEAFFGQGTRLTVV.

This chain uses TRBV6-5 with TRBJ2-5, with 8 positions matching TRBD2. Germline-derived CDR1 and CDR2 are MNHEY and SVGAGI. The J segment lost 5 bases and the V segment lost 7 bases, leaving 12 bases of the junction unmatched. This CDR3 contains 15 residues. As DNA, the CDR3 is TGTGCCAGCACCACGGCGTCGGGGGGGTCGGAGACCCAGTACTTC. It specifies CASTTASGGSETQYF.

This sequence joins TRBV5-4 and TRBJ1-6; 8 bases are a match to TRBD1. CDR1 is SGHNT and CDR2 is YYREEE in the germline V gene (reference sequence). J gave up 7 bases and V 4 bases, and 7 bases lay outside the gene matches. This CDR3 has 15 residues. CDR3 sequence (DNA): TGTGCCAGCAGCCCACCGGACAGGGAAAATTCACCCCTCCACTTT. Amino acid sequence: CASSPPDRENSPLHF.

The gene calls are TRBV28 and TRBJ2-5, with TRBD2 matching 13 bases. CDR1 is MDHEN and CDR2 is SYDVKM in the germline V gene. V was pared by 6 bases and J by 3 bases, with 4 bases of the junction left unmatched. This CDR3 has 15 residues. CDR3 in amino acids: CASRRTSGGEETQYF. The CDR3 DNA sequence: TGTGCCAGCAGACGGACTAGCGGGGGAGAAGAGACCCAGTACTTC.

CDR3 sequence reads: CASSYTGDYGYTF. Here the CDR3 DNA reads TGTGCCAGCAGCTACACAGGGGACTATGGCTACACCTTC. The rearrangement links TRBV7-2 to TRBJ1-2; 7 nucleotides line up with TRBD1. This CDR3 comprises 13 residues. The ends lost 4 bases at V and 3 bases at J; junction bases unmatched: 2. Germline V lookup: CDR1 SGHTA, CDR2 FQGNSA.

This rearrangement joins TRBV29-1 to TRBJ2-1, with 13 positions matching TRBD2. CDR1 is SQVTM and CDR2 is ANQGSEA in the germline V gene. With V trimmed by 2 bases and J by 5 bases, 6 bases remained unmatched. The CDR3 covers 16 residues. Written as DNA, the CDR3 is TGCAGCGTTGAAAGGACTAGCGGGGGCCGGGACAATGAGCAGTTCTTC. It translates to CSVERTSGGRDNEQFF.

The J gene is TRBJ2-1, the V gene TRBV7-9, with 11 nucleotides matching TRBD2. Per germline, CDR1 SEHNR and CDR2 FQNEAQ (reference sequence). The trim removed 0 bases at V and 1 base at J, leaving 5 bases unmatched. This CDR3 has 18 residues. The CDR3 sequence is CASSLAGTSGGSYNEQFF. The CDR3 nucleotides read TGTGCCAGCAGCTTAGCCGGTACTAGCGGGGGTTCCTACAATGAGCAGTTCTTC.

V is TRBV21-1 and J is TRBJ2-7; the table's TRBD1 call for D was not verified on the DNA. TRBV21-1 represents a pseudogene. The CDR3 has 16 amino acids. CDR3 region: CASSKVPRGRSYEQYF. CDR3 nucleotides: TGTGCCAGCAGCAAAGTTCCCAGGGGGCGATCCTACGAGCAGTACTTC.

This clone was observed a single time. The rearrangement links TRBV6-5 to TRBJ1-2, with 9 bases lining up with TRBD1. V lost 2 bases to trimming and J lost 3 bases; unmatched junction nucleotides: 4. CDR1 is MNHEY, CDR2 SVGAGI, per germline. The CDR3 spans 15 residues. CDR3 sequence (DNA): TGTGCCAGCAGTTACCGCCGGGACAGGGACTATGGCTACACCTTC. As protein: CASSYRRDRDYGYTF.

This chain uses TRBV18 with TRBJ1-3; 8 bases match TRBD1. The CDR3 sequence is 15 residues long. After removal of 6 bases from V and 3 bases from J, the junction contained 7 bases not matched to a gene. The germline CDR1 and CDR2 sequences are KGHSH and LQKENI. The CDR3 spells CASSPGGLDGNTIYF. The CDR3 DNA reads TGTGCCAGCTCCCCAGGGGGCTTAGATGGAAACACCATATATTTT. Full variable domain (rest looked up from reference TRBV18 and TRBJ1-3): NAGVMQNPRHLVRRRGQEARLRCSPMKGHSHVYWYRQLPEEGLKFMVYLQKENIIDESGMPKERFSAEFPKEGPSILRIQQVVRGDSAAYFCASSPGGLDGNTIYFGEGSWLTVV.

CDR3 residues: CASSFRDRDSPLHF. The CDR3 DNA sequence: TGCGCCAGCAGCTTCCGGGACAGGGATTCACCCCTCCACTTT. V gene TRBV5-1 combines with J gene TRBJ1-6, with 9 bases fitting TRBD1. CDR1 and CDR2 from the germline V gene are SGHRS and YFSETQ. With 2 bases clipped from V and 8 bases from J, the junction kept 2 bases outside the gene matches. The CDR3 covers 14 residues.

This chain connects TRBV24-1 to TRBJ2-2; D may be TRBD1 (6 bases). The CDR3 totals 15 residues. The germline V and J ends were trimmed by 4 bases and 7 bases, with 15 bases remaining between them. Per germline, CDR1 KGHDR and CDR2 SFDVKD. CDR3 sequence reads: CATSDSITGIGELFF. CDR3 nucleotide sequence: TGTGCCACCAGTGACTCTATAACAGGGATCGGGGAGCTGTTTTTT.

This rearrangement joins TRBV2 to TRBJ2-1, with D hard to call. From germline, CDR1 is SNHLY and CDR2 FYNNEI. V was clipped by 7 bases and J by 3 bases, with 7 bases between them. The CDR3 has 12 residues. CDR3 in amino acids: CASTSNYNEQFF. CDR3 DNA: TGTGCCAGCACTAGTAACTACAATGAGCAGTTCTTC.

This clone was recorded a few times. The chain carries TRBV7-2 and TRBJ1-2; possibly TRBD1 for D (6 bases). The V and J ends lost 1 base and 8 bases respectively, with 11 bases between them. Per the germline V gene, CDR1 is SGHTA and CDR2 is FQGNSA. This CDR3 spans 13 amino acids. CDR3 in amino acids: CASSLDRVGGYTF. In DNA form, the CDR3 reads TGTGCCAGCAGCTTAGACAGGGTGGGAGGCTACACCTTC.

The chain combines TRBV7-2 with TRBJ1-5; D unclear. Germline values: CDR1 SGHTA, CDR2 FQGNSA. The CDR3 is made up of 14 amino acids. Trimming took off 1 base at V and 1 base at J, with 5 bases between the two ends. In nucleotides, the CDR3 is TGTGCCAGCAGCTTAGTCGGGAGCAATCAGCCCCAGCATTTT. It yields the protein CASSLVGSNQPQHF.